What follows are 19 T cell receptor beta chains derived from one specimen sequenced in a study of shared clonotypes between healthy human individuals. Sequencing was performed with immunoSEQ multiplex PCR; in TCRdb, only in-frame clones are kept and a portion is missing. The sample lists 1.4 million to 1.5 million clones, around 97% occurring once. The sequencing sample was made of naive CD4+ T cells sorted from blood. Described subset: CD45RA+ positively selected. These receptors all stem from a man younger than 40 in good health.

The J gene is TRBJ2-4, the V gene TRBV5-6; 8 positions agree with TRBD1. The CDR3 loop spans 14 amino acids. Germline assignment: CDR1 SGHDT and CDR2 YYEEEE. Germline trimming cut 4 bases from V and 9 bases from J; bases unmatched to any gene: 9. This CDR3 is CASSGRTGHPIQYF. The CDR3 coding sequence is TGTGCCAGCAGCGGGAGGACAGGGCACCCCATTCAGTACTTC. The variable domain in full, with the rest retrieved from reference TRBV5-6 and TRBJ2-4, is DAGVTQSPTHLIKTRGQQVTLRCSPKSGHDTVSWYQQALGQGPQFIFQYYEEEERQRGNFPDRFSGHQFPNYSSELNVNALLLGDSALYLCASSGRTGHPIQYFGAGTRLSVL.

The chain employs TRBV4-1 and TRBJ1-3, with TRBD1 identical over 7 bases. CDR1 MGHRA and CDR2 YSYEKL come from the germline V gene. V gave up 1 base and J gave up 0 bases; unmatched junction bases: 9. The CDR3 extends over 18 amino acids. As DNA, the CDR3 is TGCGCCAGCAGCCAAGCCCCCGACAGGGCAGACTCTGGAAACACCATATATTTT. The encoded protein is CASSQAPDRADSGNTIYF.

A remark on this clone: This same CDR3 is encoded by further DNA sequences in the sample. The chain combines TRBV6-6 with TRBJ2-7; D may be TRBD2 (5 bases). V was cut by 5 bases and J by 3 bases, with 8 bases left in between. From germline, CDR1 is MNHNY and CDR2 SVGAGI (reference sequence). CDR3 length: 12 residues. The CDR3 DNA reads as TGTGCCAGCAGTCCCGGAGGCTACGAGCAGTACTTC. Amino acid sequence: CASSPGGYEQYF.

The V gene is TRBV19, the J gene TRBJ2-1; 7 nucleotides align to TRBD2. The CDR3 contains 17 residues. J lost 2 bases, V lost 5 bases, and 12 bases had no gene match. Per the germline V gene, CDR1 is LNHDA and CDR2 is SQIVND (reference sequence). The CDR3 is CASSPINRGSPYNEQFF. Written as DNA, the CDR3 is TGTGCCAGTAGTCCCATCAATCGCGGGAGTCCCTACAATGAGCAGTTCTTC.

The J gene is TRBJ2-3, the V gene TRBV27, with D perhaps matching TRBD2 (6 bases). V was pared by 8 bases and J by 2 bases, with 20 bases between. This CDR3 has 16 amino acids. Germline loops: CDR1 MNHEY, CDR2 SMNVEV (reference sequence). This CDR3 reads CASGAQRGTPTDTQYF. The CDR3 nucleotides are TGTGCCAGCGGCGCCCAACGGGGGACCCCCACAGATACGCAGTATTTT.

This chain uses TRBV11-2 with TRBJ1-1, with D perhaps matching TRBD1 (6 bases). Germline loops: CDR1 SGHAT, CDR2 FQNNGV. The CDR3 contains 13 residues. V was cut by 3 bases and J by 3 bases, with 8 bases left in between. The CDR3 DNA sequence: TGTGCCAGCAGCTTTTCAGGGGACACTGAAGCTTTCTTT. It translates to CASSFSGDTEAFF.

This clone was seen a few times. At the DNA level, this CDR3 is encoded by other sequences in the same sample as well. V gene TRBV18 combines with J gene TRBJ2-5, with a possible D match to TRBD1 (6 bases). Germline lookup yields CDR1 KGHSH and CDR2 LQKENI. V was clipped by 3 bases and J by 1 base, with 6 bases between them. The CDR3 is 13 residues long. This CDR3 is CASSPDSQETQYF. CDR3 sequence (DNA): TGTGCCAGCTCACCGGACAGCCAAGAGACCCAGTACTTC. Full variable domain (outside the CDR3, taken from reference TRBV18 and TRBJ2-5): NAGVMQNPRHLVRRRGQEARLRCSPMKGHSHVYWYRQLPEEGLKFMVYLQKENIIDESGMPKERFSAEFPKEGPSILRIQQVVRGDSAAYFCASSPDSQETQYFGPGTRLLVL.

The genes are TRBV4-3 and TRBJ2-3; D not resolved. In germline, CDR1 is LGHNA, CDR2 YSLEER. The CDR3 loop spans 13 amino acids. Trimming removed 5 bases at V and 0 bases at J, with 6 bases between. The CDR3 coding sequence is TGCGCCAGCAGCTTGACTAGCACAGATACGCAGTATTTT. Translation gives CASSLTSTDTQYF.

The CDR3 spells CASSGVAGYNEQFF. CDR3 DNA: TGTGCCAGCTCCGGAGTAGCGGGGTACAATGAGCAGTTCTTC. The V gene is TRBV18, the J gene TRBJ2-1, with 8 bases identical to TRBD2. This CDR3 comprises 14 residues. V dropped 6 bases and J dropped 4; count of bases not matched to a gene: 5. From germline, CDR1 is KGHSH and CDR2 LQKENI. Variable domain in full (rest from reference TRBV18 and TRBJ2-1): NAGVMQNPRHLVRRRGQEARLRCSPMKGHSHVYWYRQLPEEGLKFMVYLQKENIIDESGMPKERFSAEFPKEGPSILRIQQVVRGDSAAYFCASSGVAGYNEQFFGPGTRLTVL.

Turning to this clone: Other DNA sequences in the same sample also yield this CDR3. The V call is TRBV5-1, the J call TRBJ2-3, with D perhaps TRBD1 or TRBD2 (5 bases each). V lost 4 bases to trimming and J lost 0 bases, with 9 bases between them. CDR1 and CDR2 from the germline V gene are SGHRS and YFSETQ. The CDR3 length is 14 residues. DNA of the CDR3: TGCGCCAGCAGCCCAGGGACGAGCACAGATACGCAGTATTTT. Encoded protein: CASSPGTSTDTQYF. Variable domain in full (rest from reference TRBV5-1 and TRBJ2-3): KAGVTQTPRYLIKTRGQQVTLSCSPISGHRSVSWYQQTPGQGLQFLFEYFSETQRNKGNFPGRFSGRQFSNSRSEMNVSTLELGDSALYLCASSPGTSTDTQYFGPGTRLTVL.

The rearrangement links TRBV6-1 to TRBJ1-5, with no clear D. Germline CDR1 is MNHNS and CDR2 is SASEGT. This CDR3 has 13 residues. The V end was cut by 10 bases, the J end by 4 bases, with 14 bases between. CDR3 amino acids: CATFPLGNQPQHF. The CDR3 nucleotides read TGTGCCACCTTCCCTCTTGGGAATCAGCCCCAGCATTTT.

About this clone itself: This sample also contains other DNA sequences that code for the same CDR3. The chain recombines TRBV9 with TRBJ2-1, with TRBD2 matching over 7 bases. V shed 1 base and J 0 bases; nucleotides not matched to a gene: 1. CDR1 SGDLS and CDR2 YYNGEE come from the germline V gene. The CDR3 is made up of 15 amino acids. In DNA, the CDR3 is TGTGCCAGCAGCGTACTAGCGGACTCCTACAATGAGCAGTTCTTC. Amino acids: CASSVLADSYNEQFF.

The count of this clone is one. In DNA, the CDR3 is TGTGCCAGCAGGCCAGAAGGGTCCTACGAGCAGTACTTC. This encodes CASRPEGSYEQYF. The chain carries TRBV6-5 and TRBJ2-7; D gene uncertain. Trimming left V 6 bases short and J 1 base short, with 10 bases between. CDR1 is MNHEY and CDR2 is SVGAGI in the germline V gene. The CDR3 runs to 13 residues.

This chain links TRBV19 with TRBJ2-5; tentatively, D is TRBD2 (5 bases). V lost 3 bases and J 0 bases, leaving 11 bases between the germline ends. Germline V lookup: CDR1 LNHDA, CDR2 SQIVND (reference sequence). CDR3 length: 15 amino acids. CDR3 in amino acids: CASSISPGNQETQYF. CDR3 DNA sequence: TGTGCCAGTAGTATTTCCCCGGGGAACCAAGAGACCCAGTACTTC.

This rearrangement joins TRBV18 to TRBJ2-2; 7 bases align to TRBD2. This CDR3 is built from 17 residues. V lost 3 bases, J lost 2 bases, and 9 bases stayed unmatched. Germline-derived CDR1 and CDR2 are KGHSH and LQKENI. CDR3 amino acids: CASSPLWASGNTGELFF. The CDR3 DNA is TGTGCCAGCTCACCTCTCTGGGCTAGCGGTAACACCGGGGAGCTGTTTTTT.

This clone was counted a few times. The chain has TRBV11-2 and TRBJ2-2; possibly TRBD1 for D (6 bases). Per the germline V gene, CDR1 is SGHAT and CDR2 is FQNNGV. This CDR3 region has 13 residues. V was pared by 5 bases and J by 4 bases, with 8 bases between. CDR3 nucleotides: TGTGCCAGCAGCCAGGGGTTCACCGGGGAGCTGTTTTTT. Amino acids: CASSQGFTGELFF.

The chain combines TRBV25-1 with TRBJ1-4; 9 positions agree with TRBD1. Trimming took 2 bases from V and 7 from J; bases not matched to a gene: 5. CDR3 length equals 15 residues. The germline gives CDR1 MGHDK, CDR2 SYGVNS. The chain's CDR3 is CASSEPGQGGEKLFF. As DNA, the CDR3 is TGTGCCAGCAGTGAACCGGGACAGGGAGGTGAAAAACTGTTTTTT.

The V call is TRBV14, the J call TRBJ1-1; D is perhaps TRBD1 (6 bases). The CDR3 is 15 amino acids. Germline loops: CDR1 SGHDN, CDR2 FVKESK. V was trimmed by 2 bases and J by 1 base, leaving 11 bases between them. The chain's CDR3 is CASSQQTGRNTEAFF. Here the CDR3 DNA reads TGTGCCAGCAGCCAACAGACAGGTCGGAACACTGAAGCTTTCTTT.

The chain joins TRBV7-9 to TRBJ1-2; 7 nucleotides line up with TRBD1. The CDR3 contains 16 residues. V dropped 5 bases and J dropped 2; count of bases not matched to a gene: 11. Germline V gene sequence: CDR1 SEHNR, CDR2 FQNEAQ (reference sequence). The CDR3: CASSRIDRDSNYGYTF. Written as DNA, the CDR3 is TGTGCCAGCAGCCGAATTGACCGGGACAGCAACTATGGCTACACCTTC.